This section outlines one T cell receptor (beta chain) sequence together with its context. How the authors handled the data: Amplification of reference gene primers provided the estimated nucleated cell counts. Generated by immunoSEQ multiplex PCR, the TCRdb table keeps only in-frame clones and is missing some. V, J and clone size derive from that table, while D and trimming were established from the DNA sequence. The sample has a few hundred thousand clones; around four fifths are singletons. The sample belongs to a study of blood T cell repertoires in COVID-19. Across the study: From the United States, Italy and Spain came samples of acute and convalescent COVID-19. From T cells, B-cell-depleted T cells, or PBMCs came the material, which was cDNA or gDNA.

V lost 3 bases to trimming and J lost 3 bases, with 17 bases between them. CDR3 length equals 17 residues. In germline, CDR1 is KGHSH, CDR2 LQKENI. The chain is built from TRBV18 and TRBJ1-4; D is ambiguous. Material for sequencing was peripheral blood. This sequence originates from a woman aged 80 or over with active or convalescent COVID-19. The CDR3 spells CASSPSLMSEANEKLFF. In nucleotides, the CDR3 is TGTGCCAGCTCACCGTCCCTTATGAGTGAGGCTAATGAAAAACTGTTTTTT.